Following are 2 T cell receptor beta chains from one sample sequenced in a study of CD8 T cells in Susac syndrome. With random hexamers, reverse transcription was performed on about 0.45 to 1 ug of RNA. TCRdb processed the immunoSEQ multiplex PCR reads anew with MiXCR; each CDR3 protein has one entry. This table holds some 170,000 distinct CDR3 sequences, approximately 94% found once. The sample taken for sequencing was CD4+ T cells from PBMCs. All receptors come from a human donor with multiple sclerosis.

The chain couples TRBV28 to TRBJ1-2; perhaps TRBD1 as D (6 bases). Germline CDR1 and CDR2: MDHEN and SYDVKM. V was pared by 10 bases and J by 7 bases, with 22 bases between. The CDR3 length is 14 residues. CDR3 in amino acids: CATNPQLGAAGYTF. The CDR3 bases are TGTGCCACCAACCCCCAGTTGGGGGCGGCTGGCTACACCTTC.

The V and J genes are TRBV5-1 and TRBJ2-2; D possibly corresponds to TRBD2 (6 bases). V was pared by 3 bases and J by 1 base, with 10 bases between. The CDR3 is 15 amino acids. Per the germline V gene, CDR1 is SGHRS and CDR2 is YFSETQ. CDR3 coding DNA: TGCGCCAGCAGCTGGGGACTCCTGAACACCGGGGAGCTGTTTTTT. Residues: CASSWGLLNTGELFF.